Here is one T cell receptor (beta chain) with its context. Which antigen it targets is not known. No much larger clone is present one base from it, and per-base qualities are unavailable. TCRbeta CDR3 regions were amplified from genomic DNA by means of the immunoSEQ Assay, a bias-controlled multiplex PCR. The authors' pipeline ran thus. Within the assay, amplification of reference gene primers was used to estimate how many nucleated cells each sample contained. Sequence reads were collapsed and filtered to measure the absolute abundance of every unique TCRbeta CDR3 rearrangement. For each sample, productive Simpson clonality was calculated as the square root of Simpson's diversity index over productive rearrangements. Held by TCRdb, this immuneACCESS table contains in-frame sequences only and omits some clones. Under half of the omission traces to an unresolved V gene where checked; the cause of the rest is unknown. V, J and clone size are those of that table, while D and trimming were read from the DNA. Here the sample has approximately 500,000 clones; around 89% occur a single time. The ten largest clones add up to less than 2% of the sample.

The entry originates in a study of blood T cell repertoires in COVID-19 (dated by TCRdb to about 2020). For the study in its entirety: Samples covering the acute and convalescent phases of COVID-19 were provided by collaborators in the United States, Italy and Spain. The prospective study material was composed of cDNA or gDNA derived from T cells, B-cell-depleted T cells, or PBMCs. The dataset comprised deeply sampled blood TCRbeta repertoires from subjects exposed to, actively infected with, or recovered from COVID-19. A freely available public database, intended as a resource for researchers studying the immune response to SARS-CoV-2, is where the repertoires were released. Samples were obtained from the ongoing ImmuneRACE study (first 160 participants) and from 1,254 subjects provided by 6 global collaborators. Sample metadata almost always included a de-identified subject ID, COVID-19 status, age in years and sex. HLA class I and class II types, where available, came from metadata supplied by the sample provider rather than from assay-based typing.

Enrolling through a virtual design, the prospective study's participants ranged in age from roughly 18 to 95 years and lived across 24 United States geographic areas. In the prospective study, cohorts were assigned on the basis of participant-reported clinical history obtained from a screening survey and a study questionnaire. Recovered participants in ImmuneRACE Cohort 3 were defined by two consecutive negative NP/OP PCR tests, clearance by a healthcare professional, or resolution of symptoms. In the prospective study, whole blood, serum and a nasopharyngeal or oropharyngeal swab were collected from each participant by mobile phlebotomists. Over a 2-month period, participants in the prospective study had the option of providing additional blood draws and questionnaires. Prospective study blood samples were shipped either frozen or at room temperature before DNA extraction. Broader findings and caveats from the paper: Clinical and demographic metadata were provided uncurated, with the amount varying by source and participant.

Taken from the germline V gene, the CDR1 and CDR2 loops are SGHTA and FQGNSA. The trim is 1 base for V and 4 bases for J, with a gap of 11 bases between the germline ends. The CDR3 spans 15 residues, from the cysteine through the phenylalanine. Of the read, only the CDR3 DNA is kept; its 45 bases are in frame from base 1. Sequencing was performed on PBMCs or T cells enriched from blood (not recorded which). The rearranged chain carries TRBV7-2 and TRBJ2-1; TRBD1 might be the D gene, on 5 matching bases. The clonotype comes from a woman between 40 and 55 years old who had recovered from COVID-19. The CDR3: CASSLGAGPYNEQFF. DNA sequence: TGTGCCAGCAGCTTAGGAGCAGGGCCTTACAATGAGCAGTTCTTC.